This T cell receptor beta chain was recovered during a study of T cells after yellow fever vaccination. The length of the CDR3 is 14 residues. The J segment lost 3 bases and the V segment lost 3 bases, leaving 3 bases of the junction unmatched. Germline V gene data show CDR1 as MDHEN and CDR2 as SYDVKM. TCRdb analysed the 5' RACE reads with MiXCR anew, one entry per CDR3 protein. The table records some 340,000 distinct CDR3 sequences, over 3.5% of them present only once. The sample holds a few counts of this clonotype. This chain connects TRBV28 to TRBJ2-5; TRBD1 aligns across 8 bases. This clonotype was sampled from a man aged 18 to 30 who received the YFV17D yellow fever vaccine. The sample consisted of PBMCs, taken 5 days after the yellow fever booster vaccination. CDR3 DNA sequence: TGTGCCAGCAGTTTCCGGACAGGGAAAGAGACCCAGTACTTC. It codes for CASSFRTGKETQYF.